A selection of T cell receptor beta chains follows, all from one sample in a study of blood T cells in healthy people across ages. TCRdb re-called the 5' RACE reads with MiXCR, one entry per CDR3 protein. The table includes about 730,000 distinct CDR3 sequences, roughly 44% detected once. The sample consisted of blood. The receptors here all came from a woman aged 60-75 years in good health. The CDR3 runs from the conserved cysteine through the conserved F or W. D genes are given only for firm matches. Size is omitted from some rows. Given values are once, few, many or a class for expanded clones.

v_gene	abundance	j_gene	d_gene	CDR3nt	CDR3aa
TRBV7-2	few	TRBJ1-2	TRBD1	TGTGCCAGCAGCTTAGCGGGGGACAGGGGCGTAGCGTACACCTTC	CASSLAGDRGVAYTF
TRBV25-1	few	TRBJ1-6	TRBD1	TGTGCCAGCAGTGAATTCGACAGGGAGCTTGTAACCCTCCACTTT	CASSEFDRELVTLHF
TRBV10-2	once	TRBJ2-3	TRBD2	TGCGCCAGCAGTAGGGGTCGGGAGGGGGTCAGTCTAGATACGCAGTATTTT	CASSRGREGVSLDTQYF
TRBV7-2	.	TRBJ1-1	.	TGTGCCAGCAGCTTAGTGGTGTACCCTACTGAAGCTTTCTTT	CASSLVVYPTEAFF
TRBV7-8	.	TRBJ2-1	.	TGTGCCAGCAGCCCGGGACCCCCGTATGTCGGCAATGAGCAGTTCTTC	CASSPGPPYVGNEQFF
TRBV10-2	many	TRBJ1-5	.	TGCGCCAGCAGTCCGACCATGACAGGCGAATATAGCAATCAGCCCCAGCATTTT	CASSPTMTGEYSNQPQHF
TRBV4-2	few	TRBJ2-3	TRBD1	TGTGCCAGCAATCCGACAGGGGGGGGAGGGGATACGCAGTATTTT	CASNPTGGGGDTQYF
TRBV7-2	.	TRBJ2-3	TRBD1	TGTGCCAGCAGCTCCCAGACAGGGACCTTAGATACGCAGTATTTT	CASSSQTGTLDTQYF
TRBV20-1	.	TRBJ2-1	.	TGCAGGGCGAGGACAGCCAATGGGCAGTTCTTC	CRARTANGQFF
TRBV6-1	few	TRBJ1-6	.	TGTGCCACCGGGACGGAATATAATTCACCCCTCCACTTT	CATGTEYNSPLHF
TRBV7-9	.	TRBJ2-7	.	TGTGCCAGCAGAACCGAATCGGCCTACGAGCAGTACTTC	CASRTESAYEQYF
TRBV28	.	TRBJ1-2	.	TGTGCCAGCAGTGCCCCAGGACACACCGCTGGCTACACCTTC	CASSAPGHTAGYTF
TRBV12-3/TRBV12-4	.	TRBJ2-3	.	TGTGCCAGCAGTTGGGTCGGGACGTCCACAGATACGCAGTATTTT	CASSWVGTSTDTQYF
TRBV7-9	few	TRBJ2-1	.	TGTGCCAGCAGCGAAACGGCAGGTGAGCAGTTCTTC	CASSETAGEQFF
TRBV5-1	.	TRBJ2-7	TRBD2	TGCGCCAGCAGCTTGGCCGTAGCGGGGCGCTCCTACGAGCAGTACTTC	CASSLAVAGRSYEQYF
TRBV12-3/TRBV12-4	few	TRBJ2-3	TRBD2	TGTGCCGCCAGGACTAGCGCAGATACGCAGTATTTT	CAARTSADTQYF
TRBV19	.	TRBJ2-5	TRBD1	TGTGCCAGTCAAAGACAGGGGCCACAAGAGACCCAGTACTTC	CASQRQGPQETQYF
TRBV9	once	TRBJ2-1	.	TGTGCCAGTGAGACGAGCTACAATGAGCAGTTCTTC	CASETSYNEQFF
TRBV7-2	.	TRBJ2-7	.	TGTGCCAGCAGCACCGGGGTTAGCACCCAAAAGGGCGAGCAGTACTTC	CASSTGVSTQKGEQYF
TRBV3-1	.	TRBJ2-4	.	TGTGCCAGCAGCCAACTTAACATTCAGTACTTC	CASSQLNIQYF
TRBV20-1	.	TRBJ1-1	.	TGCAGTGCTAGCACAGGGTCGTTGAACACTGAAGCTTTCTTT	CSASTGSLNTEAFF
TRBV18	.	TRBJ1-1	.	TGTGTCAGCTCACCGAAGTCGTCGTCGTCGAACACTGAAGCTTTCTTT	CVSSPKSSSSNTEAFF
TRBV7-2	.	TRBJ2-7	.	TGTGCCAGCAGCATCCGCAACGGGGGACAGCAGTACTTC	CASSIRNGGQQYF
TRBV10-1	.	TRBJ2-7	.	TGCGCCAGCAGTGAGTATGAGGGCACCTACGAGCAGTACTTC	CASSEYEGTYEQYF
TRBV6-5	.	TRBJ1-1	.	TGTGCCAGCAGTCCTGGGGACGGCCCGGGGGAAGCTTTCTTT	CASSPGDGPGEAFF
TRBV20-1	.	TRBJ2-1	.	TGCAGTGCTAGCCGGGGACAAGAGACCCAGTTCTTC	CSASRGQETQFF
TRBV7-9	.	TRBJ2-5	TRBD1	TGTGCCAACAGTTACACCCCGGGACAGGGAATTGCAGAGACCCAGTACTTC	CANSYTPGQGIAETQYF
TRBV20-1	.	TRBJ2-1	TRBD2	TGCAGTGCTAGTGGTAGCGGGACTCAAAATGAGCAGTTCTTC	CSASGSGTQNEQFF
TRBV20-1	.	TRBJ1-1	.	TGCAGTGCTAGGAAAGTGAACACTGAAGCTTTCTTT	CSARKVNTEAFF
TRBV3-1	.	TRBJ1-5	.	TGTGCCAGCAGCCACGGACGGGGGGATCAGCCCCAGCATTTT	CASSHGRGDQPQHF
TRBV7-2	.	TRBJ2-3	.	TGTGCCAGCAGCTTTAGAGTCAACCCGGGAGATACGCAGTATTTT	CASSFRVNPGDTQYF
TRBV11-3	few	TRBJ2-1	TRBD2	TGTGCCAGCAGCTTAGATTGGCTAGCGGGGAATGTCTACAATGAGCAGTTCTTC	CASSLDWLAGNVYNEQFF
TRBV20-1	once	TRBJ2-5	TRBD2	TGCAGTGCTATTGCTAGCGGGGCCCAAGAGACCCTGTACTTC	CSAIASGAQETLYF
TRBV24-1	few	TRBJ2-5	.	TGTGCCACCAGTGATTTTGGGCGGACTAACCAAGAGACCCAGTACTTC	CATSDFGRTNQETQYF
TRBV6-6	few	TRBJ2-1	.	TGTGCCAGCAGTTACTCGCCCAGCGGGCCCTCCTACAATGAGCAGTTCTTC	CASSYSPSGPSYNEQFF
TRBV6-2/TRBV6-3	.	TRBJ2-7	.	TGTGCCAGCAGTTACAGGGGACTGGGGGAAAACGAGCAGTACTTC	CASSYRGLGENEQYF
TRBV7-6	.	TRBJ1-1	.	TGTGCCAGCAGCCGAGGGACACCGAACACTGAAGCTTTCTTT	CASSRGTPNTEAFF
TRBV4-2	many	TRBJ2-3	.	TGTGCCAGCAGCCAAGGGGCAACTAGCACAGATACGCAGTATTTT	CASSQGATSTDTQYF
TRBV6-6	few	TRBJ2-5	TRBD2	TGTGCCAGCAGTTCAGCGGGGTTCGGCAAAGAAGAGACCCAGTACTTC	CASSSAGFGKEETQYF
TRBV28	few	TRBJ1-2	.	TGTGCCAGCAGTTCCCCCCAGGGGAGCTATGGCTACACCTTC	CASSSPQGSYGYTF
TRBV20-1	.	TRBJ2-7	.	TGCAGTGCTAGACCCGGGGGCTCCTACGAGCAGTACTTC	CSARPGGSYEQYF
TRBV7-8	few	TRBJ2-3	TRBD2	TGTGCCAGCACACTAGCGGGGGTGACAGATACGCAGTATTTT	CASTLAGVTDTQYF
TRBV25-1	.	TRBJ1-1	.	TGTGCCAGCAGCCCCCTCAAAGGGGGAATCACTGAAGCTTTCTTT	CASSPLKGGITEAFF
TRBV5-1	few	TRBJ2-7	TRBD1	TGCGCCAGCACTACAAACTCAATGCCGGGACAGACCTACGAGCAGTACTTC	CASTTNSMPGQTYEQYF
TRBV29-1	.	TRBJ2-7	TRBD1	TGCAGCGCGGGGACAGGGTTTCCCTCCTACGAGCAGTACTTC	CSAGTGFPSYEQYF